Each of the 8 T cell receptor beta chains below was sequenced from the same sample in a study of T-cell memory formation after mild COVID-19. TCRdb reprocessed the 5' RACE reads via MiXCR and lists one record per CDR3 protein. Among 250,000 to 350,000 distinct CDR3 sequences listed, around 15% were seen once. What was sequenced was PBMCs or a T cell subset sorted from them (not recorded which). These receptors originate from a man younger than 35 who had mild COVID-19 (a few samples of this study predate the infection). Cell type and time point are not known.

This clonotype was observed a few times. The V gene is TRBV10-2, the J gene TRBJ2-3, with 7 positions matching TRBD1. The trim removed 4 bases at V and 9 bases at J, leaving 1 base unmatched. Looked up from germline, CDR1 is WSHSY and CDR2 is SAAADI. The length of the CDR3 is 11 residues. CDR3 loop: CASSVQGTQYF. The CDR3 coding sequence is TGCGCCAGCAGTGTACAGGGGACGCAGTATTTT.

The gene calls are TRBV30 and TRBJ2-7, with D maybe TRBD2 (6 bases). Germline CDR1 GTSNPN, CDR2 SVGIG (reference sequence). This CDR3 is 13 amino acids long. With 5 bases removed from V and 3 bases from J, the gap between germline ends came to 14 bases. This CDR3 is CAWRVGGVYEQYF. The CDR3 DNA sequence: TGTGCCTGGCGGGTGGGGGGAGTCTACGAGCAGTACTTC.

This clonotype showed up just a few times. CDR3 in amino acids: CASSDRVEQFF. CDR3 DNA: TGTGCCAGCAGCGACAGGGTCGAGCAGTTCTTC. This chain connects TRBV7-6 to TRBJ2-1; 7 bases align to TRBD1. Germline loops: CDR1 SGHVS, CDR2 FNYEAQ. The CDR3 is 11 residues long. The J segment lost 10 bases and the V segment lost 5 bases, leaving 2 bases of the junction unmatched.

J is TRBJ1-3 and V is TRBV7-2; 9 bases match TRBD1. This CDR3 has 16 residues. J gave up 8 bases and V 4 bases, and 12 bases lay outside the gene matches. Germline CDR1 SGHTA, CDR2 FQGNSA. This CDR3 reads CASSSSTGGYGDTIYF. In nucleotides, the CDR3 is TGTGCCAGCAGCTCCTCGACAGGGGGGTATGGGGACACCATATATTTT.

This clonotype was seen a handful of times. V and J are TRBV7-9 and TRBJ2-3; 15 positions agree with TRBD2. Germline assignment: CDR1 SEHNR and CDR2 FQNEAQ (reference sequence). This CDR3 comprises 17 residues. V gave up 5 bases and J gave up 2 bases; unmatched junction bases: 5. The CDR3, as DNA: TGTGCCAGCAGCCCAGGACTAGCGGGGGGGTACACAGATACGCAGTATTTT. It yields the protein CASSPGLAGGYTDTQYF.

For the CDR3, the DNA is TGCAGCGTGGGACAGGGCTCCTACAATGAGCAGTTCTTC. Amino acid sequence: CSVGQGSYNEQFF. This sequence joins TRBV29-1 and TRBJ2-1, with 9 bases that match TRBD1. Per the germline V gene, CDR1 is SQVTM and CDR2 is ANQGSEA. Trimming at V came to 6 bases and at J to 0 bases, leaving 0 bases not matched to a gene. This CDR3 is built from 13 residues.

This clonotype was seen more than once but under ten times. This chain links TRBV4-2 with TRBJ2-5; D is uncertain. Germline lookup yields CDR1 LGHNA and CDR2 YNFKEQ. The CDR3 sequence is 17 residues long. With 0 bases removed from V and 4 bases from J, the gap between germline ends came to 18 bases. CDR3 DNA: TGTGCCAGCAGCCAAGAATCCAGACGGGCGGATCTAGAGACCCAGTACTTC. Protein product: CASSQESRRADLETQYF.

In its sample, this clonotype was seen a few times. V and J are TRBV12-3 or TRBV12-4 and TRBJ2-7; 8 positions match TRBD2. With V trimmed by 7 bases and J by 7 bases, 12 bases remained unmatched. The CDR3 length is 14 residues. Written as DNA, the CDR3 is TGTGCCAGCATATCGGGGGGGGCTTCAGGGGAGCAGTACTTC. Protein sequence: CASISGGASGEQYF.